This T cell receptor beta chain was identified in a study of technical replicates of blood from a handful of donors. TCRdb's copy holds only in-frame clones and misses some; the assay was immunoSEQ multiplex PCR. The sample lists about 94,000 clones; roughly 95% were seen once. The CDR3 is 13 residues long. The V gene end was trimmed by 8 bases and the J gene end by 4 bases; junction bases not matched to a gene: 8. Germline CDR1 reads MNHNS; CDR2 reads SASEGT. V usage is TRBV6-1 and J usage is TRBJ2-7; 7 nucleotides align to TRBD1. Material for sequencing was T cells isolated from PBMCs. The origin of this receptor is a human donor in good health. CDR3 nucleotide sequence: TGTGCCAGCGGGGGACAGACCCCGTACGAGCAGTACTTC. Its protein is CASGGQTPYEQYF.